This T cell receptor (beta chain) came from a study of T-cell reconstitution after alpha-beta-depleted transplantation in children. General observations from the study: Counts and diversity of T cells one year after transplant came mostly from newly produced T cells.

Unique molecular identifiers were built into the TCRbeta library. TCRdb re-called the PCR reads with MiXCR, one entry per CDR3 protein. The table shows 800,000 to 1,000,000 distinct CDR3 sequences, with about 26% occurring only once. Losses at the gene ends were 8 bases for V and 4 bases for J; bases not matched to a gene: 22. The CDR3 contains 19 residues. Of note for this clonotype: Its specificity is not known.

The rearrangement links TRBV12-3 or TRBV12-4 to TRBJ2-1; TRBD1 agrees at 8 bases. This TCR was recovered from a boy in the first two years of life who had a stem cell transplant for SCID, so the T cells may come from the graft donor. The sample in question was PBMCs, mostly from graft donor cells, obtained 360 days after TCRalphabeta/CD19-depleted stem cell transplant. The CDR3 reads CASSHFGRGRLLQYNEQFF. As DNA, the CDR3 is TGTGCCAGCTCCCATTTTGGCAGGGGGCGCCTTCTTCAATACAATGAGCAGTTCTTC.